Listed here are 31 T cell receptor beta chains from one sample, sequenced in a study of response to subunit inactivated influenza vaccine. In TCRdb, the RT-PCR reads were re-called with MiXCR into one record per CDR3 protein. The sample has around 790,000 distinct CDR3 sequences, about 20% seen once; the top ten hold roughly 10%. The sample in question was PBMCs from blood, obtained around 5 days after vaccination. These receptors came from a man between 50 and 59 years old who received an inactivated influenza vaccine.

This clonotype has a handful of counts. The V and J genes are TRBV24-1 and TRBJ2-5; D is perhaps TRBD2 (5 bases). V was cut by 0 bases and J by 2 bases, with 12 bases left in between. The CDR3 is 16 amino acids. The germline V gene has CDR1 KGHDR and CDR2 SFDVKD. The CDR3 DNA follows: TGTGCCACCAGTGATTTGGGCTACGGGAATCAAGAGACCCAGTACTTC. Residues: CATSDLGYGNQETQYF.

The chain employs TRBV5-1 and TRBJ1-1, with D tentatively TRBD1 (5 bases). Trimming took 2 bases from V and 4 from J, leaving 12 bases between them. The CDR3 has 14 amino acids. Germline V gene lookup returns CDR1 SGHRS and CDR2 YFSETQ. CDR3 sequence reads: CASSLQDRGTEAFF. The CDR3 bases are TGCGCCAGCAGCTTACAGGATCGCGGCACTGAAGCTTTCTTT.

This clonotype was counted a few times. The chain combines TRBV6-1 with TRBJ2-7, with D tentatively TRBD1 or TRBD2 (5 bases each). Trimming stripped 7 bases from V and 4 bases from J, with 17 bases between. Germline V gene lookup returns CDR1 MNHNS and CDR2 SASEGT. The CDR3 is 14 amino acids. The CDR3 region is CASTEGQGTYEQYF. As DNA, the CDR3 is TGTGCCAGCACCGAGGGGCAGGGAACGTACGAGCAGTACTTC.

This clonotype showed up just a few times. The CDR3 reads CASSYSEGDTEAFF. The DNA of the CDR3 is TGTGCCAGCAGTTACTCTGAGGGGGATACTGAAGCTTTCTTT. This chain links TRBV6-5 with TRBJ1-1; weak D call: TRBD1 (6 bases). Germline V CDR1 and CDR2: MNHEY, SVGAGI. V was trimmed by 0 bases and J by 5 bases, leaving 10 bases between them. The CDR3 length is 14 residues.

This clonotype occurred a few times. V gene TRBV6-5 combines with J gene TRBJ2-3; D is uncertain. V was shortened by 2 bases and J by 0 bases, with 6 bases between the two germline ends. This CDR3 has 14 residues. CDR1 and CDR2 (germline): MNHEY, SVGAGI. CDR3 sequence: CASSYAASTDTQYF. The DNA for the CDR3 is TGTGCCAGCAGTTACGCCGCTAGCACAGATACGCAGTATTTT.

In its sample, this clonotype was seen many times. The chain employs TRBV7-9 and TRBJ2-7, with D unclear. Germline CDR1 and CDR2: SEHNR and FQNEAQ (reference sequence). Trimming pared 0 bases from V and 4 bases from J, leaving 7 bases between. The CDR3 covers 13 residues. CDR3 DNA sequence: TGTGCCAGCAGCTTAGCTGTGAGGTACGAGCAGTACTTC. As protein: CASSLAVRYEQYF. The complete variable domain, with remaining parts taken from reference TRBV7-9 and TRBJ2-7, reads DTGVSQNPRHKITKRGQNVTFRCDPISEHNRLYWYRQTLGQGPEFLTYFQNEAQLEKSRLLSDRFSAERPKGSFSTLEIQRTEQGDSAMYLCASSLAVRYEQYFGPGTRLTVT.

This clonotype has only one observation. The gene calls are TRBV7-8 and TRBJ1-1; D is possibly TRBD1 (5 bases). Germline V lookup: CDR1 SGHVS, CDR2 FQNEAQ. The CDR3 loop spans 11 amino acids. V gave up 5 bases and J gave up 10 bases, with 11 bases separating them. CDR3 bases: TGTGCCAGCAGCCCGGGACGGAGAGCTTTCTTT. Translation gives CASSPGRRAFF.

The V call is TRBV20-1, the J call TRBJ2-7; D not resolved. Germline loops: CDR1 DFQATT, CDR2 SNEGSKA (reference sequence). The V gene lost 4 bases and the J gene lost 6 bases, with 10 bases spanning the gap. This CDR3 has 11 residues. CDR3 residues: CSATSNREQYF. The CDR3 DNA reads TGCAGTGCTACATCGAACCGCGAGCAGTACTTC.

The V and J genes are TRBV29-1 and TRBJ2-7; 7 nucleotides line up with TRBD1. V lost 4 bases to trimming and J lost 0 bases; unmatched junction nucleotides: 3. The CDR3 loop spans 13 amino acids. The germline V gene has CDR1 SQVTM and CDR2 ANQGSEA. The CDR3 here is CSVGPGGSYEQYF. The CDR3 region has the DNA TGCAGCGTTGGCCCAGGGGGCTCCTACGAGCAGTACTTC.

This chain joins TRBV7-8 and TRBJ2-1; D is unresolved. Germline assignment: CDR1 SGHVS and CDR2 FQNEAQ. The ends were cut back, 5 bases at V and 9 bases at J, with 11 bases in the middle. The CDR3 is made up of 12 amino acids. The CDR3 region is CASSPPWIEQFF. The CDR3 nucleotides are TGTGCCAGCAGCCCCCCCTGGATTGAGCAGTTCTTC.

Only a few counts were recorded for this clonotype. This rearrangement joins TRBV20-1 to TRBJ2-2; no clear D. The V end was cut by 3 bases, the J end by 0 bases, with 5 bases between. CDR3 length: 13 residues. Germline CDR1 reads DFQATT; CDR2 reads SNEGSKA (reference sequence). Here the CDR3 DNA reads TGCAGTGCTAGTGCAGCGAACACCGGGGAGCTGTTTTTT. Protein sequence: CSASAANTGELFF.

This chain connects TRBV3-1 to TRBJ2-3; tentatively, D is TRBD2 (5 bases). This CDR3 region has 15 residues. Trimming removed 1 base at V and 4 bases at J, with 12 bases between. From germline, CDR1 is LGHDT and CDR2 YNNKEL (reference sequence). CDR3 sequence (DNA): TGTGCCAGCAGCCAAGGACTATCTAAGGCAGATACGCAGTATTTT. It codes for CASSQGLSKADTQYF.

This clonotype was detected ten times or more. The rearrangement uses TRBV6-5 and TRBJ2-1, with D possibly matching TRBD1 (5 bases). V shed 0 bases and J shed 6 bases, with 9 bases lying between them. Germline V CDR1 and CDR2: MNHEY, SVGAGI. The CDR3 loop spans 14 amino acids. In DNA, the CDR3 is TGTGCCAGCAGTTACTCCGACAGTTTCAATGAGCAGTTCTTC. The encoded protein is CASSYSDSFNEQFF.

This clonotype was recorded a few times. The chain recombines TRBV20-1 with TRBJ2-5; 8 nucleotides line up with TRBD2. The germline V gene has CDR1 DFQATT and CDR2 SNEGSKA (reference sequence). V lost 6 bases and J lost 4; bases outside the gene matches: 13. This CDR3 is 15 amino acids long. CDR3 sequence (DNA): TGCAGTGCCGACCGTAGCGGGATTTGGGGAGAGACCCAGTACTTC. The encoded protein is CSADRSGIWGETQYF.

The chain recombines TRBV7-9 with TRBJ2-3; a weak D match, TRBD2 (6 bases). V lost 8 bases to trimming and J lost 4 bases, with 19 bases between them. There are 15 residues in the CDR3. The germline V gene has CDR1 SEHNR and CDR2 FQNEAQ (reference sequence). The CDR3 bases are TGTGCCAGCCGGCACACCTACGGGAGTCCAGATACGCAGTATTTT. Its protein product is CASRHTYGSPDTQYF.

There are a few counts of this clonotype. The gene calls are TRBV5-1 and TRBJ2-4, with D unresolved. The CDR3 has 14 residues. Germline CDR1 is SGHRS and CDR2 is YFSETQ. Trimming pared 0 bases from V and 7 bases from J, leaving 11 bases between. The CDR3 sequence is CASSLDEVSNIQYF. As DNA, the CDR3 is TGCGCCAGCAGCTTGGATGAAGTAAGCAACATTCAGTACTTC.

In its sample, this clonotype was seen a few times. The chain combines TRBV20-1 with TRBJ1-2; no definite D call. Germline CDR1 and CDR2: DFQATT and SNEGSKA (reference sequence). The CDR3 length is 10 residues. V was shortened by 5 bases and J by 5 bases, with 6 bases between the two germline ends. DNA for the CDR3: TGCAGTGCTGGGGAGTATGGCTACACCTTC. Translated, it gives CSAGEYGYTF.

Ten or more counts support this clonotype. CDR3 residues: CSVEGVERAGGYTF. The CDR3 coding sequence is TGCAGCGTTGAAGGAGTGGAGCGGGCGGGTGGCTACACCTTC. This sequence joins TRBV29-1 and TRBJ1-2; D unresolved. The CDR3 has 14 amino acids. CDR1 SQVTM and CDR2 ANQGSEA come from the germline V gene. Deletions cut 1 base from V and 7 bases from J, with 16 bases between. The variable domain in full, with the rest retrieved from reference TRBV29-1 and TRBJ1-2, is SAVISQKPSRDICQRGTSLTIQCQVDSQVTMMFWYRQQPGQSLTLIATANQGSEATYESGFVIDKFPISRPNLTFSTLTVSNMSPEDSSIYLCSVEGVERAGGYTFGSGTRLTVV.

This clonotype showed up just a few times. The CDR3 spells CSARPTGGGQPQHF. DNA of the CDR3: TGCAGTGCTAGACCTACAGGGGGCGGTCAGCCCCAGCATTTT. J is TRBJ1-5 and V is TRBV20-1; 9 nucleotides agree with TRBD1. Per germline, CDR1 DFQATT and CDR2 SNEGSKA (reference sequence). This CDR3 contains 14 residues. V shed 2 bases and J 6 bases; nucleotides not matched to a gene: 5.

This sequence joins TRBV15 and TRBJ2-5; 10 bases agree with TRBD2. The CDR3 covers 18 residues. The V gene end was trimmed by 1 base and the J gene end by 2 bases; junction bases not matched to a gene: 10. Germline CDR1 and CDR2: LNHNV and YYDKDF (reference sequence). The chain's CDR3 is CATSRAPSGSLGQETQYF. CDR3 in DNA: TGTGCCACCAGCAGAGCGCCTAGCGGGAGTTTGGGGCAAGAGACCCAGTACTTC.

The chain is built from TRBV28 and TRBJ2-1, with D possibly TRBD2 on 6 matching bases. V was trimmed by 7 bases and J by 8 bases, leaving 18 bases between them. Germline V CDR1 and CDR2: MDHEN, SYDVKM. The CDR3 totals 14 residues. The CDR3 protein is CASTTVGGWDEQFF. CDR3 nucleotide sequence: TGTGCCAGCACCACCGTCGGGGGATGGGATGAGCAGTTCTTC.

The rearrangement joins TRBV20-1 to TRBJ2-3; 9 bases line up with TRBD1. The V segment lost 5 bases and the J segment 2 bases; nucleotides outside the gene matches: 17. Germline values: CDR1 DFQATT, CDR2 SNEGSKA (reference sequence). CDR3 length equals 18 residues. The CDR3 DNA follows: TGCAGTGCTCCACCACAGGGGGCCAACCACCTACACACAGATACGCAGTATTTT. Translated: CSAPPQGANHLHTDTQYF.

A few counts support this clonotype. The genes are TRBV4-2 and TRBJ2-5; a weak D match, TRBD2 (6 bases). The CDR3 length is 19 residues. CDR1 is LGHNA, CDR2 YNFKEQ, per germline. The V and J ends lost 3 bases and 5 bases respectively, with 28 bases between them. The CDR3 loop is CASSHHAGSSGLVMETQYF. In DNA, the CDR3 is TGTGCCAGCAGCCATCACGCCGGCTCGAGCGGGTTAGTTATGGAGACCCAGTACTTC.

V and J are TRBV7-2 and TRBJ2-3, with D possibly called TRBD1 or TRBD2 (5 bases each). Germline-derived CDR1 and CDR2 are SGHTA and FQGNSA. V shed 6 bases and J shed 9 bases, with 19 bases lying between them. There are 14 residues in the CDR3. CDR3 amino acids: CASSPSGLRATQYF. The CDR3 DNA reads TGTGCCAGCAGTCCGTCGGGGCTTCGGGCGACGCAGTATTTT.

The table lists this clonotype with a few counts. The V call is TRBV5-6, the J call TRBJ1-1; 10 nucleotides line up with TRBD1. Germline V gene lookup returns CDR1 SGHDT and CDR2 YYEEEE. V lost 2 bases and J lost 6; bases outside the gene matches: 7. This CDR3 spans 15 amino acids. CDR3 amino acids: CASSFNGQGGAEAFF. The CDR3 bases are TGTGCCAGCAGCTTTAATGGACAGGGGGGCGCTGAAGCTTTCTTT.

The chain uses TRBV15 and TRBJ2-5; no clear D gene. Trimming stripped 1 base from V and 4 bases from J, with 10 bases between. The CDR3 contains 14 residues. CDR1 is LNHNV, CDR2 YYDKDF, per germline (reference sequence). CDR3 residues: CATSRAGLLETQYF. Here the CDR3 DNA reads TGTGCCACCAGCAGAGCCGGATTGTTAGAGACCCAGTACTTC.

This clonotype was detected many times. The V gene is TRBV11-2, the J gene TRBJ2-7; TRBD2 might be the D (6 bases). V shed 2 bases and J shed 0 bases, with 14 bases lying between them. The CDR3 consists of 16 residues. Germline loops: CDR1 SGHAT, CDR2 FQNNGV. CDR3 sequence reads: CASSLRGLLLSYEQYF. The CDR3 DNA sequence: TGTGCCAGCAGCTTAAGGGGACTCCTCCTCTCCTACGAGCAGTACTTC. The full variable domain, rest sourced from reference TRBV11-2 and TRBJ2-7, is EAGVAQSPRYKIIEKRQSVAFWCNPISGHATLYWYQQILGQGPKLLIQFQNNGVVDDSQLPKDRFSAERLKGVDSTLKIQPAKLEDSAVYLCASSLRGLLLSYEQYFGPGTRLTVT.

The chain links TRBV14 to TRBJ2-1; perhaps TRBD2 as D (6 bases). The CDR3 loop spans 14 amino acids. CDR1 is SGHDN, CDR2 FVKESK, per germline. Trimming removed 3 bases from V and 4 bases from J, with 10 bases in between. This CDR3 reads CASSHGRGYNEQFF. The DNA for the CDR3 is TGTGCCAGCAGCCACGGGAGAGGGTACAATGAGCAGTTCTTC.

This CDR3 is CASSYDSYLYGYTF. DNA of the CDR3: TGTGCCAGCAGTTATGACAGCTACCTCTATGGCTACACCTTC. This chain uses TRBV6-5 with TRBJ1-2, with a possible D match to TRBD1 (5 bases). CDR1 is MNHEY and CDR2 is SVGAGI in the germline V gene. Trimming removed 3 bases at V and 4 bases at J, with 12 bases between. There are 14 residues in the CDR3.

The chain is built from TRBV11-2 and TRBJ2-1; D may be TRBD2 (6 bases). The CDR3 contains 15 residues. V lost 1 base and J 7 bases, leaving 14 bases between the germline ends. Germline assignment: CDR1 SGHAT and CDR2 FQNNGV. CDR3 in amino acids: CASSLGRREINEQFF. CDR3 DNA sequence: TGTGCCAGCAGCTTAGGTCGTCGGGAGATAAATGAGCAGTTCTTC.

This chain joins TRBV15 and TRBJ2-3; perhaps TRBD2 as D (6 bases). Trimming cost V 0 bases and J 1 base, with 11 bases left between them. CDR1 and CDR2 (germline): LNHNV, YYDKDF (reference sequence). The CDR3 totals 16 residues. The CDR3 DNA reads TGTGCCACCAGCAGAGAATTGGCTAGCGGCACAGATACGCAGTATTTT. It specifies CATSRELASGTDTQYF.